This is a list of T cell receptor beta chains from one sample in a study of patients and donors after allogeneic stem cell transplantation. TCRdb analysed the RT-PCR reads with MiXCR anew, one entry per CDR3 protein. The table includes 150,000 to 200,000 distinct CDR3 sequences, about a quarter detected once. The sequenced material came from blood, either unsorted or a sorted T cell fraction (not recorded which). The source is a human donor who was either an allogeneic HSCT recipient or a stem cell or donor lymphocyte infusion donor (not recorded which). It is not recorded whose cells these are; they may come from a transplant donor. The CDR3 runs from the conserved cysteine through the conserved F or W. A D gene is named only where the DNA matches it firmly. The size of a clone is reported for some rows only, either as once, few or many, or as a class for expanded clones.

J: TRBJ1-1
V: TRBV5-5
size: few
D: NA
DNA: TGTGCCAGCAGGGACACTTGGAACACTGAAGCTTTCTTT
CDR3: CASRDTWNTEAFF

J: TRBJ2-5
V: TRBV12-3/TRBV12-4
size: NA
D: NA
DNA: TGTGCCAGCCATACTAGCACCGGGACCCAGTACTTC
CDR3: CASHTSTGTQYF

J: TRBJ1-5
V: TRBV6-2/TRBV6-3
size: NA
D: NA
DNA: TGTGCCAGCAGTTACGTACGGATCAATCAGCCCCAGCATTTT
CDR3: CASSYVRINQPQHF

J: TRBJ2-5
V: TRBV12-3/TRBV12-4
size: NA
D: NA
DNA: TGTGCCAACCCCACCCAAGAGACCCAGTACTTC
CDR3: CANPTQETQYF

J: TRBJ1-1
V: TRBV5-1
size: many
D: TRBD1
DNA: TGCGCCAGCAGCGGGACAGGGGGCCCGTACACTGAAGCTTTCTTT
CDR3: CASSGTGGPYTEAFF

J: TRBJ1-2
V: TRBV5-1
size: NA
D: TRBD1
DNA: TGCGCCAGCAGCCTGACAGGGTTTGGCTATGGCTACACCTTC
CDR3: CASSLTGFGYGYTF

J: TRBJ2-7
V: TRBV4-3
size: NA
D: TRBD2
DNA: TGCGCCAGCAGCCAAGTTACTAGCGGGAGTTCCTACGAGCAGTACTTC
CDR3: CASSQVTSGSSYEQYF

J: TRBJ2-1
V: TRBV7-2
size: NA
D: NA
DNA: TGTGCCAGCAGCTTGGGTGCCTGGTCCTACAATGAGCAGTTCTTC
CDR3: CASSLGAWSYNEQFF

J: TRBJ2-1
V: TRBV5-1
size: NA
D: NA
DNA: TGCGCCAGCAGCTTGGTCGACTCCTACAATGAGCAGTTCTTC
CDR3: CASSLVDSYNEQFF

J: TRBJ2-1
V: TRBV12-3/TRBV12-4
size: NA
D: NA
DNA: TGTGCCAGCAGTTTAGTAGGTAGCGTTACTTTCAATGAGCAGTTCTTC
CDR3: CASSLVGSVTFNEQFF

J: TRBJ1-5
V: TRBV6-2/TRBV6-3
size: NA
D: NA
DNA: TGTGCCAGCAGTTCCCCATCGGGAAACCAGCCCCAGCATTTT
CDR3: CASSSPSGNQPQHF

J: TRBJ2-3
V: TRBV20-1
size: NA
D: NA
DNA: TGCAGTGCTAGAGCTTGGGGGATCACAGATACGCAGTATTTT
CDR3: CSARAWGITDTQYF

J: TRBJ2-2
V: TRBV20-1
size: NA
D: NA
DNA: TGCAGTGCTAGAGTCGGGCGCATCCCGAGGACCGGGGAGCTGTTTTTT
CDR3: CSARVGRIPRTGELFF

J: TRBJ1-5
V: TRBV30
size: NA
D: NA
DNA: TGTGCCTGGAGTGTTGGGAGAAGGGGCAATCAGCCCCAGCATTTT
CDR3: CAWSVGRRGNQPQHF

J: TRBJ2-7
V: TRBV9
size: NA
D: NA
DNA: TGTGCCAGCAGCGTAGAAAGGGACTCCTACGAGCAGTACTTC
CDR3: CASSVERDSYEQYF

J: TRBJ2-1
V: TRBV7-9
size: NA
D: NA
DNA: TGTGCCAGCAGCTTAACTAGGCATACTGAGCAGTTCTTC
CDR3: CASSLTRHTEQFF

J: TRBJ1-1
V: TRBV12-3/TRBV12-4
size: many
D: NA
DNA: TGTGCCAGCACCACTGGGAGGGGTTGGGGGGATACTGAAGCTTTCTTT
CDR3: CASTTGRGWGDTEAFF

J: TRBJ1-1
V: TRBV20-1
size: NA
D: NA
DNA: TGCAGTGCTGGGGGGACGAACACTGAAGCTTTCTTT
CDR3: CSAGGTNTEAFF

J: TRBJ2-2
V: TRBV5-1
size: few
D: NA
DNA: TGCGCCAGCAGCAGAATTGGACCGCCGAACACCGGGGAGCTGTTTTTT
CDR3: CASSRIGPPNTGELFF

J: TRBJ1-5
V: TRBV5-1
size: few
D: NA
DNA: TGCGCCAGCAGCTTGGTTGACCGGCATTATAGCAATCAGCCCCAGCATTTT
CDR3: CASSLVDRHYSNQPQHF

J: TRBJ2-7
V: TRBV15
size: NA
D: NA
DNA: TGTGCCACCAGCATCTCGGACGACCTCTACGAGCAGTACTTC
CDR3: CATSISDDLYEQYF

J: TRBJ1-1
V: TRBV3-1
size: NA
D: NA
DNA: TGTGCCAGCAGCCAAGAGGACAGGAACACTGAAGCTTTCTTT
CDR3: CASSQEDRNTEAFF

J: TRBJ1-5
V: TRBV7-2
size: few
D: NA
DNA: TGTGCCAGCAGCTTAAAGTTCACCTGGGGCCGCAATCAGCCCCAGCATTTT
CDR3: CASSLKFTWGRNQPQHF

J: TRBJ1-3
V: TRBV4-1
size: many
D: NA
DNA: TGCGCCAGCAGCCTCATGTGCCCCGTCTACTCTGGAAACACCATATATTTT
CDR3: CASSLMCPVYSGNTIYF

J: TRBJ2-7
V: TRBV29-1
size: once
D: NA
DNA: TGCAGCGTGGGTGGAGAGGACCTCTTCGAGCAGTACTTC
CDR3: CSVGGEDLFEQYF

J: TRBJ1-2
V: TRBV14
size: NA
D: NA
DNA: TGTGCCAGCAGCCTTAGCATATATGGCTACACCTTC
CDR3: CASSLSIYGYTF

J: TRBJ1-4
V: TRBV6-1
size: few
D: NA
DNA: TGTGCCAGCAGTGAATCCACAGGGTCACCCGCAACTAATGAAAAACTGTTTTTT
CDR3: CASSESTGSPATNEKLFF

J: TRBJ2-2
V: TRBV5-1
size: few
D: NA
DNA: TGCGCCAGCAGCTTGACCGCCGTGGACGGGGAGCTGTTTTTT
CDR3: CASSLTAVDGELFF

J: TRBJ1-5
V: TRBV15
size: few
D: NA
DNA: TGTGCCACCAGCAGAGATCGGGGGGCGGTAAAGCCCCAGCATTTT
CDR3: CATSRDRGAVKPQHF

J: TRBJ1-1
V: TRBV5-1
size: few
D: NA
DNA: TGCGCCAGCAGCTTGGAAGGGACGGTAATGAACACTGAAGCTTTCTTT
CDR3: CASSLEGTVMNTEAFF

J: TRBJ2-2
V: TRBV5-6
size: NA
D: NA
DNA: TGTGCCAGCAGCCCACAGGGAATTCTCACCGGGGAGCTGTTTTTT
CDR3: CASSPQGILTGELFF

J: TRBJ2-7
V: TRBV20-1
size: NA
D: NA
DNA: TGCAGTGCTAGTTCGTGGGGCAGGTACTACGAGCAGTACTTC
CDR3: CSASSWGRYYEQYF

J: TRBJ1-5
V: TRBV19
size: few
D: NA
DNA: TGTGCCAGTAGTATAGATGAGGGGCAGAGTAGCAATCAGCCCCAGCATTTT
CDR3: CASSIDEGQSSNQPQHF

J: TRBJ2-1
V: TRBV5-1
size: NA
D: NA
DNA: TGCGCCAGCAGCCCGGATGGACAAAAGGGGGATGAGCAGTTCTTC
CDR3: CASSPDGQKGDEQFF

J: TRBJ2-1
V: TRBV12-3/TRBV12-4
size: NA
D: NA
DNA: TGTGCCAGCAGTTTAGCCTACAATGAGCAGTTCTTC
CDR3: CASSLAYNEQFF